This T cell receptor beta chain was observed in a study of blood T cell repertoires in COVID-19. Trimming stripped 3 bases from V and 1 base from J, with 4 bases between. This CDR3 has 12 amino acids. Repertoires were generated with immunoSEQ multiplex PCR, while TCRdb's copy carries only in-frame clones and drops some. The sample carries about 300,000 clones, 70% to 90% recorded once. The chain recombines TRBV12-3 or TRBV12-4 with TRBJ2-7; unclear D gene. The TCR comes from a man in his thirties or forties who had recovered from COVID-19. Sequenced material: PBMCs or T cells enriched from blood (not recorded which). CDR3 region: CASSFVSYEQYF. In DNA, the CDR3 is TGTGCCAGCAGTTTTGTATCCTACGAGCAGTACTTC.